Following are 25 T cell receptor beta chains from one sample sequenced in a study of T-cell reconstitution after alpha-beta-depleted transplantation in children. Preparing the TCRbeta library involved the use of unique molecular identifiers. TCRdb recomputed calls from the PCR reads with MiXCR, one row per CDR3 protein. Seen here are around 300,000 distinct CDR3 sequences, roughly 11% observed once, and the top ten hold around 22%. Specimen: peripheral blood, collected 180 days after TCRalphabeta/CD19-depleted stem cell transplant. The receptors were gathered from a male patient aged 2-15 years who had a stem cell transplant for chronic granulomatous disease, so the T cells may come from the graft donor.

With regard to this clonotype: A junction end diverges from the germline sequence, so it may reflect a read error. The chain's CDR3 is CAWSPPGGRNNIYF. CDR3 nucleotide sequence: TGTGCCTGGAGTCCTCCTGGCGGGCGGAACAACATATATTTT. The rearrangement uses TRBV30 and TRBJ1-3, with D unresolved. The CDR3 extends over 14 amino acids. CDR1 and CDR2 (germline): GTSNPN, SVGIG (reference sequence).

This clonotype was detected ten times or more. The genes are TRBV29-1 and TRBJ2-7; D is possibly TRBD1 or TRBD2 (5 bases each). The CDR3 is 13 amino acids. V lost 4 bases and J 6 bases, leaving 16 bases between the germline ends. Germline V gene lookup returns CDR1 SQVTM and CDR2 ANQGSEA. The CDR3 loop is CSVGPGPPTEQYF. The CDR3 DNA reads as TGCAGCGTTGGCCCGGGACCTCCTACCGAGCAGTACTTC.

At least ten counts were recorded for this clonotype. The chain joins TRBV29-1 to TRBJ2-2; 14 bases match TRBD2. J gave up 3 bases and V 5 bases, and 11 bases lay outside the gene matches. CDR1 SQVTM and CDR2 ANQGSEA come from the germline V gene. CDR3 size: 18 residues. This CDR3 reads CSVQRLAGGPRDTGELFF. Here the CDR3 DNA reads TGCAGCGTTCAAAGACTAGCGGGAGGGCCTCGTGACACCGGGGAGCTGTTTTTT.

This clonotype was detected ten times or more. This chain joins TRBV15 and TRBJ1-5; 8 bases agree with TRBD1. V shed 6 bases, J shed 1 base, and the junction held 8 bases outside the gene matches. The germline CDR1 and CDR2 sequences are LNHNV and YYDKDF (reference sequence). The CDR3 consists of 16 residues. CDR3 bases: TGTGCCACCAGAAAAGACAGGGGCATAAGCAATCAGCCCCAGCATTTT. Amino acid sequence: CATRKDRGISNQPQHF.

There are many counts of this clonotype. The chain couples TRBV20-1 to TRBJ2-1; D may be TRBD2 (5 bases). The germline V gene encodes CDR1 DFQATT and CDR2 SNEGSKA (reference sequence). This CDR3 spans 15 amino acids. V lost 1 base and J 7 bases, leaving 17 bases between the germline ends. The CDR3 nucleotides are TGCAGTGCTAGAGGAGCCCGGACTGAAAGAAATGAGCAGTTCTTC. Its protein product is CSARGARTERNEQFF.

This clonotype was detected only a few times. DNA for the CDR3: TGTGCCACCAGCAGTCCCGGGACAGAGGTCTCCTACGAGCAGTACTTC. Residues: CATSSPGTEVSYEQYF. The rearrangement links TRBV15 to TRBJ2-7; the match to TRBD1 covers 7 bases. Germline assignment: CDR1 LNHNV and CDR2 YYDKDF (reference sequence). The V and J ends lost 3 bases and 0 bases, in that order; junction bases with no gene match: 8. The CDR3 runs 16 residues.

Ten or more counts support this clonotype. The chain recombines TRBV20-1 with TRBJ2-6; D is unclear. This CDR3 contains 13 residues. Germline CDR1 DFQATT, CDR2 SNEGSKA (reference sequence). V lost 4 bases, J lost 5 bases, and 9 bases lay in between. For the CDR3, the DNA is TGCAGTGCTAATAATAGGTGGGCCAACGTCCTGACTTTC. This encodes CSANNRWANVLTF.

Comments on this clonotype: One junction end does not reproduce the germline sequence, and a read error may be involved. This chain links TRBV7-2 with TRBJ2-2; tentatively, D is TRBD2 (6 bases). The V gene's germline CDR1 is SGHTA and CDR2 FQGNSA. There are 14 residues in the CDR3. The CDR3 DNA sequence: TGTGCCAGCAGCTTAGCAGGGGTCACCGGGGGGCTGTTTTTT. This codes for CASSLAGVTGGLFF.

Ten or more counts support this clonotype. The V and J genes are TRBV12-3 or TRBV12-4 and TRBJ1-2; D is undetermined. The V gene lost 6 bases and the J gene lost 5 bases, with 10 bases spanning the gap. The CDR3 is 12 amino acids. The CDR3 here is CASSSRWYGYTF. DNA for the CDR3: TGTGCCAGCAGCTCCAGATGGTATGGCTACACCTTC.

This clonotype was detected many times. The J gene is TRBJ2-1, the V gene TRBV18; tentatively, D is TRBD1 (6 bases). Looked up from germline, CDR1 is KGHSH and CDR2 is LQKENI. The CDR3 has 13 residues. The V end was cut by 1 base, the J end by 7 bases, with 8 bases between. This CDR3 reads CASSPRTVNEQFF. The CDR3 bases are TGTGCCAGCTCACCACGGACAGTTAATGAGCAGTTCTTC. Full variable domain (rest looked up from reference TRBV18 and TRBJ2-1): NAGVMQNPRHLVRRRGQEARLRCSPMKGHSHVYWYRQLPEEGLKFMVYLQKENIIDESGMPKERFSAEFPKEGPSILRIQQVVRGDSAAYFCASSPRTVNEQFFGPGTRLTVL.

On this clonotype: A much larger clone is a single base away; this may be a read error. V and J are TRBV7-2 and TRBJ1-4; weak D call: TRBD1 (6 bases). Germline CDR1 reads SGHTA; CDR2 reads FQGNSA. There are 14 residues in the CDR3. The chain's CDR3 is CASGFGQQGEKLFF. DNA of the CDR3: TGTGCCAGCGGCTTCGGACAGCAGGGAGAAAAACTGTTTTTT. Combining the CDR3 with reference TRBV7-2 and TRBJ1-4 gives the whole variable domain GAGVSQSPSNKVTEKGKDVELRCDPISGHTALYWYRQSLGQGLEFLIYFQGNSAPDKSGLPSDRFSAERTGGSVSTLTIQRTQQEDSAVYLCASGFGQQGEKLFFGSGTQLSVL.

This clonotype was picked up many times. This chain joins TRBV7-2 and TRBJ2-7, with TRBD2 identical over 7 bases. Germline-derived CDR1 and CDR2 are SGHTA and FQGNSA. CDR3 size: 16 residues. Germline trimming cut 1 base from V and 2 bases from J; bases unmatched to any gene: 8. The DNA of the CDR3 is TGTGCCAGCAGCTTAGGCCCGGGCGGGAGACCCTACGAGCAGTACTTC. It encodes CASSLGPGGRPYEQYF.

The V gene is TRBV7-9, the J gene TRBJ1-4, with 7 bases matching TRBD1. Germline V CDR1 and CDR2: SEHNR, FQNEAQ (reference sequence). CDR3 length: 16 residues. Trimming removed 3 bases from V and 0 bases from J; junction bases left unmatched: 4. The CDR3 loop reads CASSFGQVATNEKLFF. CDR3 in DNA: TGTGCCAGCAGCTTCGGACAGGTGGCAACTAATGAAAAACTGTTTTTT.

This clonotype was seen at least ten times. CDR3 protein: CASSLDLSSYNEQFF. Here the CDR3 DNA reads TGTGCCAGCAGCTTAGACCTCAGCTCCTACAATGAGCAGTTCTTC. The rearrangement uses TRBV7-9 and TRBJ2-1; no definite D call. With 1 base removed from V and 0 bases from J, the gap between germline ends came to 7 bases. CDR1 SEHNR and CDR2 FQNEAQ come from the germline V gene (reference sequence). The CDR3 has 15 residues. The full variable domain, with the rest looked up from reference TRBV7-9 and TRBJ2-1, is DTGVSQNPRHKITKRGQNVTFRCDPISEHNRLYWYRQTLGQGPEFLTYFQNEAQLEKSRLLSDRFSAERPKGSFSTLEIQRTEQGDSAMYLCASSLDLSSYNEQFFGPGTRLTVL.

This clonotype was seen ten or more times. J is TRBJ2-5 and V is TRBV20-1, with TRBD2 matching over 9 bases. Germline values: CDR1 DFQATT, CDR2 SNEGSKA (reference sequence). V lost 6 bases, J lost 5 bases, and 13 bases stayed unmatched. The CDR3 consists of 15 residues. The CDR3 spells CSASPGVAGVETQYF. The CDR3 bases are TGCAGTGCCAGCCCGGGAGTAGCGGGGGTTGAGACCCAGTACTTC.

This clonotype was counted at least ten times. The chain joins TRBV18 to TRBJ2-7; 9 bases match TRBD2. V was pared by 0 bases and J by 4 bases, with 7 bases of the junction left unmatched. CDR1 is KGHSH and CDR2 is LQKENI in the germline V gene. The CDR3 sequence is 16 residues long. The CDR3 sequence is CASSPPNSGSSYEQYF. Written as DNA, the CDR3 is TGTGCCAGCTCACCACCGAATAGCGGGAGCTCGTACGAGCAGTACTTC.

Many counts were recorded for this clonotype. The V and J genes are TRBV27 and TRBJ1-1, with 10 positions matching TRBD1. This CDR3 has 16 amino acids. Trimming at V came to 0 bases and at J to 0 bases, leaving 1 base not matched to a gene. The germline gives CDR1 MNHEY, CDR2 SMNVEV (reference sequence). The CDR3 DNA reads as TGTGCCAGCAGTTTATCCGGGACAGGGGTGAACACTGAAGCTTTCTTT. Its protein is CASSLSGTGVNTEAFF.

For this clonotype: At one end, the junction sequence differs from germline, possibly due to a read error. Here the CDR3 DNA reads TGTGCCAGCAGTGAGGCACTCCGCTGGTCCCTTTTT. Translating gives CASSEALRWSLF. The J gene is TRBJ2-3, the V gene TRBV2; D is uncertain. Germline assignment: CDR1 SNHLY and CDR2 FYNNEI. This CDR3 contains 12 residues.

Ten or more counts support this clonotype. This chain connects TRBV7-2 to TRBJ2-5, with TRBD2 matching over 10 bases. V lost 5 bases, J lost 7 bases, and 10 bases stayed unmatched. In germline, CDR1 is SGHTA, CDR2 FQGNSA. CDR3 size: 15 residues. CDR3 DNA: TGTGCCAGCAGCGCCCTCGAAGCGGGGGGGAGGACCCAGTACTTC. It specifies CASSALEAGGRTQYF. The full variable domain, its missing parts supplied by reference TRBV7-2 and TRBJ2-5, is GAGVSQSPSNKVTEKGKDVELRCDPISGHTALYWYRQSLGQGLEFLIYFQGNSAPDKSGLPSDRFSAERTGGSVSTLTIQRTQQEDSAVYLCASSALEAGGRTQYFGPGTRLLVL.

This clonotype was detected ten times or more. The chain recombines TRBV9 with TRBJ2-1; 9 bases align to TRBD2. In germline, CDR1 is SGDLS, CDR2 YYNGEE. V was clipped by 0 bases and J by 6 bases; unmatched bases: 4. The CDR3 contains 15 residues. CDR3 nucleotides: TGTGCCAGCAGCGTAGCGCGGGAGGGCCGCAATGAGCAGTTCTTC. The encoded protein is CASSVAREGRNEQFF.

The CDR3: CASSPAGAGIAKNIQYF. The CDR3 nucleotides are TGTGCCAGCTCACCAGCTGGTGCGGGCATAGCCAAAAACATTCAGTACTTC. The chain uses TRBV18 and TRBJ2-4; a possible D gene is TRBD2 (5 bases). Trimming took 2 bases from V and 0 from J, leaving 14 bases between them. CDR1 and CDR2 (germline): KGHSH, LQKENI. The CDR3 extends over 17 amino acids.

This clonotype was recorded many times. The CDR3 reads CSAGAPWSGSTGELFF. The CDR3 bases are TGCAGTGCTGGTGCCCCCTGGTCGGGGTCCACCGGGGAGCTGTTTTTT. V is TRBV20-1 and J is TRBJ2-2; possible D gene TRBD2, 5 bases. Germline V gives CDR1 DFQATT, CDR2 SNEGSKA (reference sequence). The CDR3 loop spans 16 amino acids. Trimming cost V 5 bases and J 4 bases, with 20 bases left between them.

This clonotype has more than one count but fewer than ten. Here the CDR3 reads CSARDRDPGTNTGELFF. CDR3 bases: TGCAGTGCTAGAGATAGGGATCCGGGGACGAACACCGGGGAGCTGTTTTTT. V usage is TRBV20-1 and J usage is TRBJ2-2; possibly TRBD2 for D (5 bases). V gave up 0 bases and J gave up 0 bases, with 14 bases separating them. CDR3 size: 17 residues. Germline CDR1 DFQATT, CDR2 SNEGSKA (reference sequence).

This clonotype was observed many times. CDR3 nucleotide sequence: TGTGCCAGCAGTCAGCCTTGGAATACGCAGTATTTT. It yields the protein CASSQPWNTQYF. The rearrangement uses TRBV7-2 and TRBJ2-3, with D hard to call. Germline-derived CDR1 and CDR2 are SGHTA and FQGNSA. The CDR3 contains 12 residues. The V end lost 6 bases, the J end lost 7 bases, and 11 bases lay between the germline ends.

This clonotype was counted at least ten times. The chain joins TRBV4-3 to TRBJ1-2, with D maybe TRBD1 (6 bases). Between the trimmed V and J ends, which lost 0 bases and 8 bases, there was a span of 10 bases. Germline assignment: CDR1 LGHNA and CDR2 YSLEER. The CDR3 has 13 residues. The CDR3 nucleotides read TGCGCCAGCAGCCAAGATTGGGGGCTCGGCTACACCTTC. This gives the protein CASSQDWGLGYTF.